This is a list of T cell receptor beta chains from one sample in a study of neoadjuvant anti-PD-1 for oral cavity cancer. The table came from immunoSEQ multiplex PCR; TCRdb's copy has only in-frame clones and leaves some out. Of 30,000 to 35,000 clones detected, around nine tenths appear once; the ten largest clones hold 3.5%. Sequences were derived from PBMCs, sampled before nivolumab (anti-PD-1) treatment. These receptors were collected from a person aged 35-79 years with oral cavity squamous cell carcinoma. CDR3s include the opening cysteine and the closing phenylalanine or tryptophan. The D gene is left open where the match is weak. The listing skips clone size in some rows; elsewhere it reads once, few, many or a size class.

TRBJ1-3 TRBV7-2 - - TGTGCCAGCAGCTTAGAGAGCGGGGTCGGCTCTGGAAACACCATATATTTT CASSLESGVGSGNTIYF
TRBJ1-3 TRBV4-3 - - TGCGCCAGCAGCCAAGGCCTCGAAGGGGGCACCATATATTTT CASSQGLEGGTIYF
TRBJ1-5 TRBV5-5 few TRBD1 TGTGCCAGCAGCTTGGCGGGACAGGGGGATCAGCCCCAGCATTTT CASSLAGQGDQPQHF
TRBJ1-1 TRBV7-9 - - TGTGCCAGCAGCTTAGTTCCGGGGCCTGAAGCTTTCTTT CASSLVPGPEAFF
TRBJ2-7 TRBV5-1 - - TGCGCCAGCAGCTTAGTGCAGGGGGACTCCGAGCAGTACTTC CASSLVQGDSEQYF
TRBJ2-7 TRBV2 - TRBD1 TGTGCCAGCAGTAGGGACAGAAACTCCTACGAGCAGTACTTC CASSRDRNSYEQYF
TRBJ2-2 TRBV10-3 - - TGTGCCATCAGGGTTACCGGGGACACCGGGGAGCTGTTTTTT CAIRVTGDTGELFF
TRBJ2-5 TRBV2 once - TGTGCCAGCAAAGGGGATGGAGAGACCCAGTACTTC CASKGDGETQYF
TRBJ2-1 TRBV15 once TRBD2 TGTGCCACCAGCAGAGATATCCGGGGGGGAACCTACAATGAGCAGTTCTTC CATSRDIRGGTYNEQFF
TRBJ2-7 TRBV6-6 few TRBD1 TGTGCCAGCAGCAGACAGGGGGACTCCTACGAGCAGTACTTC CASSRQGDSYEQYF
TRBJ2-7 TRBV4-3 - TRBD2 TGCGCCAGCAGCCAAGATATGACTAGCGGAGGACAGTACTTC CASSQDMTSGGQYF
TRBJ2-4 TRBV9 few - TGTGCCAGCAGCGTAGCACCGGGGAGCCCCCAACGGCACATTCAGTACTTC CASSVAPGSPQRHIQYF
TRBJ1-6 TRBV12-5 - TRBD1 TGTGCTAGGGAAGGACAGGGGCCCTATAATTCACCCCTCCACTTT CAREGQGPYNSPLHF
TRBJ1-2 TRBV6-5 few TRBD1 TGTGCCAGCAGTTACTCGATGATCGACAGGGATGGCTACACCTTC CASSYSMIDRDGYTF
TRBJ1-3 TRBV25-1 - - TGTGCCAGCAGTGAACTACAGGGAGCTGGAAACACCATATATTTT CASSELQGAGNTIYF
TRBJ1-1 TRBV10-3 - - TGTGCCATCAGTGACCCCGACAGAGCGGGACGGGTAGGGGCTGAAGCTTTCTTT CAISDPDRAGRVGAEAFF
TRBJ2-1 TRBV15 - TRBD1 TGTGCCACCAGCCCAATGGGACAGGGGGCAAATGAGCAGTTCTTC CATSPMGQGANEQFF
TRBJ1-2 TRBV6-5 - TRBD1 TGTGCCAGCTCGGTGAAGGGGGCTCGTGGCTACACCTTC CASSVKGARGYTF
TRBJ2-3 TRBV4-1 - TRBD2 TGCGCCAGCAGCCAGACTTGGACTAGCGGTAGCACAGATACGCAGTATTTT CASSQTWTSGSTDTQYF
TRBJ1-4 TRBV28 - TRBD1 TGTGCCAGCAGTTCCTGGACAGGGGGGAATGAAAAACTGTTTTTT CASSSWTGGNEKLFF
TRBJ2-2 TRBV2 - - TGTGCCAGCAGTGACAGAGAATTCACCGGGGAGCTGTTTTTT CASSDREFTGELFF
TRBJ2-5 TRBV5-1 - TRBD1 TGCGCCAGCAGCCCAGAGGGACAGGGGACGGAGACCCAGTACTTC CASSPEGQGTETQYF
TRBJ2-1 TRBV6-5 - - TGTGCCAGCAGCCCCTCCGGGCAGTCCTACAATGAGCAGTTCTTC CASSPSGQSYNEQFF
TRBJ1-1 TRBV7-8 few - TGTGCCAGCAGACCGAGGGGGAGGTTCACTGAAGCTTTCTTT CASRPRGRFTEAFF
TRBJ2-7 TRBV9 - - TGTGCCAGCAGCCCACCTGGGGGGCTCGGCGAGCAGTACTTC CASSPPGGLGEQYF
TRBJ2-3 TRBV7-2 - - TGTGCCAGCAGCGCGGGTCGCGCGGGGGCGGGCACAGATACGCAGTATTTT CASSAGRAGAGTDTQYF
TRBJ1-1 TRBV9 - TRBD1 TGTGCCAGCAGCGCCCGGACAGGGGCCACTGAAGCTTTCTTT CASSARTGATEAFF
TRBJ2-3 TRBV5-1 - TRBD2 TGCGCCAGCGCCCGAGATGTGATAGGACTAGCAAAAGATACGCAGTATTTT CASARDVIGLAKDTQYF
TRBJ1-2 TRBV19 - - TGTGCCAGTAGTATAAGTCAGGGGAGCTATGGCTACACCTTC CASSISQGSYGYTF
TRBJ2-3 TRBV19 few - TGTGCCAGTAGTATAGGATCCGCGTCAGATACGCAGTATTTT CASSIGSASDTQYF
TRBJ1-1 TRBV19 - - TGTGCCAGTAGGGCAGGGGCGCGTGGTCGATGGAGAGCTTTCTTT CASRAGARGRWRAFF
TRBJ2-7 TRBV7-9 - TRBD1 TGTGCCAGCAGCTCCACCGGGACAGGGACCTACGAGCAGTACTTC CASSSTGTGTYEQYF
TRBJ2-7 TRBV7-9 - - TGTGCCAGCAGAGCAAGGTCGGAGACCTACGAGCAGTACTTC CASRARSETYEQYF